Below, one T cell receptor beta chain is given with its context. Between the trimmed V and J ends, which lost 2 bases and 3 bases, there was a span of 17 bases. The CDR3 has 16 amino acids. Germline V gene data show CDR1 as SGHTA and CDR2 as FQGTGA. Original analysis: Using reference gene primer amplification, nucleated cell counts were estimated. The method was immunoSEQ multiplex PCR; TCRdb's version includes in-frame clones alone and lacks a portion of them. Clone size and V and J calls were adopted from that table, with D and trimming inferred from the DNA. The table includes 100,000 or so clones, less than 85% detected once. The sample is drawn from a study of blood T cell repertoires in COVID-19. Looking at the study overall: Both acute and convalescent COVID-19 samples were obtained from the United States, Italy and Spain. In each case, the material was cDNA or gDNA derived from T cells, B-cell-depleted T cells, or PBMCs.

Input material: peripheral blood. The TCR was taken from a woman aged 55-75 years with acute or convalescent COVID-19. The chain links TRBV7-3 to TRBJ2-7; tentative D call: TRBD2 (5 bases). The CDR3 loop reads CASSLWFPGRDYEQYF. The CDR3 DNA sequence: TGTGCCAGCAGCTTATGGTTCCCGGGGAGAGACTACGAGCAGTACTTC.